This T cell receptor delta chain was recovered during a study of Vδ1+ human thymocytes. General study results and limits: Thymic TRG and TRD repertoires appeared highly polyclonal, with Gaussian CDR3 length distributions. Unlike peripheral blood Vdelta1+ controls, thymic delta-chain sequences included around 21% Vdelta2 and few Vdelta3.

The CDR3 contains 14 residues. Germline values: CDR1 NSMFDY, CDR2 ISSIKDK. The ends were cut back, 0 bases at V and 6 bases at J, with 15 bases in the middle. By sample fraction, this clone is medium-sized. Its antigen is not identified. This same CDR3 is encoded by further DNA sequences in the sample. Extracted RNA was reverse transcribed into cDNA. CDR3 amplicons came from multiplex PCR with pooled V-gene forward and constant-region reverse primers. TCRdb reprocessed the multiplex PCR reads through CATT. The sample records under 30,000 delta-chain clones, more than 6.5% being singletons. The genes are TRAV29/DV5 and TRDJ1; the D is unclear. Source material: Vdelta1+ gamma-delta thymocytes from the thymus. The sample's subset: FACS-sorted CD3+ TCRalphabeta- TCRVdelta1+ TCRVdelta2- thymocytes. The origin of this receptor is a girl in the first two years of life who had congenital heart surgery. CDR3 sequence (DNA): TGTGCAGCAAGCGCGGTAGTGGGACGGTATAAACTCATCTTT. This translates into CAASAVVGRYKLIF.